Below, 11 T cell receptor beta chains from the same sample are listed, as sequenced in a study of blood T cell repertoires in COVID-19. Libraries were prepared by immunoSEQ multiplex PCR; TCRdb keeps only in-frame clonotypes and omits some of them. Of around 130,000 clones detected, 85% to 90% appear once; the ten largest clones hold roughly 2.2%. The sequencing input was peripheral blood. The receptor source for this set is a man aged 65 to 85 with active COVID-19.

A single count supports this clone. CDR3 protein: CASSLEGDRDQPQHF. CDR3 bases: TGCGCCAGCAGCTTGGAAGGGGACAGGGATCAGCCCCAGCATTTT. V gene TRBV5-1 combines with J gene TRBJ1-5, with 9 bases lining up with TRBD1. Germline assignment: CDR1 SGHRS and CDR2 YFSETQ. The V segment lost 0 bases and the J segment 5 bases; nucleotides outside the gene matches: 3. This CDR3 is built from 15 residues.

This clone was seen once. This CDR3 is CASSGPIRGDGYTF. The CDR3 nucleotides read TGTGCCAGCAGCGGACCCATCCGGGGGGATGGCTACACCTTC. The V and J genes are TRBV9 and TRBJ1-2; D is perhaps TRBD1 (5 bases). Trimming stripped 3 bases from V and 6 bases from J, with 15 bases between. The length of the CDR3 is 14 residues. Germline-derived CDR1 and CDR2 are SGDLS and YYNGEE.

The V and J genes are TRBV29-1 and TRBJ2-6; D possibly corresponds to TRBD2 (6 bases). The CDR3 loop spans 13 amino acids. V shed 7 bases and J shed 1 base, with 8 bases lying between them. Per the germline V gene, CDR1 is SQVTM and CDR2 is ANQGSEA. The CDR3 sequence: CSASGSGANVLTF. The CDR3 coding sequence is TGCAGCGCAAGCGGGTCTGGGGCCAACGTCCTGACTTTC. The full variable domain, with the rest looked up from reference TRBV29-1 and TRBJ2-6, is SAVISQKPSRDICQRGTSLTIQCQVDSQVTMMFWYRQQPGQSLTLIATANQGSEATYESGFVIDKFPISRPNLTFSTLTVSNMSPEDSSIYLCSASGSGANVLTFGAGSRLTVL.

In DNA form, the CDR3 reads TGTGCCAGCAGTTCCTCGGGGGGCAATCAGCCCCAGCATTTT. This translates into CASSSSGGNQPQHF. This chain connects TRBV28 to TRBJ1-5, with D perhaps TRBD1 (5 bases). CDR1 MDHEN and CDR2 SYDVKM come from the germline V gene. V was trimmed by 4 bases and J by 2 bases, leaving 9 bases between them. This CDR3 contains 14 residues.

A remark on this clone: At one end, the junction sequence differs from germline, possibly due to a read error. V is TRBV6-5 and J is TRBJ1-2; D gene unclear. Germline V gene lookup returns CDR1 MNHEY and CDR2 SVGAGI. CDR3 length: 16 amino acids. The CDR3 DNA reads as TGTGCCAGCAGCTACTCCTTCGGTGCGGGCAGACGAGGCTACACCTTC. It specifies CASSYSFGAGRRGYTF.

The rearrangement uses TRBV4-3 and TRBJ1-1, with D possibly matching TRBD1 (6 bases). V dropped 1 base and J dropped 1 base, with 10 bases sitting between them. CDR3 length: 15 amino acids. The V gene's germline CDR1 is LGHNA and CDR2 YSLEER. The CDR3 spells CASSQVVTGNTEAFF. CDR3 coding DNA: TGCGCCAGCAGCCAAGTTGTGACAGGGAACACTGAAGCTTTCTTT.

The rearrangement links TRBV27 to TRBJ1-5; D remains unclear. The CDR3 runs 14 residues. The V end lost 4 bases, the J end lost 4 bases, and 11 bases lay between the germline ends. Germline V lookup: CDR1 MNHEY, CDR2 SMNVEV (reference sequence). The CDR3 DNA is TGTGCCAGCAGTTCCCGACGGAGTAATCAGCCCCAGCATTTT. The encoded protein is CASSSRRSNQPQHF.

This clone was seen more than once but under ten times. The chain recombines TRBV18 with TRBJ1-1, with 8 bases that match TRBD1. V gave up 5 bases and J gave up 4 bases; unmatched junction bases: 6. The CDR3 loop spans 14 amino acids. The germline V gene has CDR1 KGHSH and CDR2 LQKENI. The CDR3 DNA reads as TGTGCCAGCTCATTCGACAGGGGCTTCACTGAAGCTTTCTTT. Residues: CASSFDRGFTEAFF.

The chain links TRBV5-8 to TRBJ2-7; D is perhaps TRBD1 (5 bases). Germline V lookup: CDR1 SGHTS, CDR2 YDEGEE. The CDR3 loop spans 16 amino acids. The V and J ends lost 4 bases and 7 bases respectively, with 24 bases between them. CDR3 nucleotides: TGTGCCAGCAGCCTCCCCGGGCTTGGCAGGGCTAAGGAGCAGTACTTC. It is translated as CASSLPGLGRAKEQYF. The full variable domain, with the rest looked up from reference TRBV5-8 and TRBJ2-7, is EAGVTQSPTHLIKTRGQQATLRCSPISGHTSVYWYQQALGLGLQFLLWYDEGEERNRGNFPPRFSGRQFPNYSSELNVNALELEDSALYLCASSLPGLGRAKEQYFGPGTRLTVT.

The DNA of the CDR3 is TGCGCCAGCAGCCAAGGGTCTGGGGCGGGGACCTACGAGCAGTACTTC. It translates to CASSQGSGAGTYEQYF. The chain joins TRBV4-1 to TRBJ2-7; perhaps TRBD2 as D (6 bases). CDR1 is MGHRA, CDR2 YSYEKL, per germline. The CDR3 consists of 16 residues. Trimming took off 1 base at V and 2 bases at J, with 15 bases between the two ends.

CDR3: CASSAGLPRNEQFF. CDR3 bases: TGTGCCAGCAGCGCGGGACTCCCGAGGAATGAGCAGTTCTTC. The chain combines TRBV9 with TRBJ2-1; tentatively, D is TRBD2 (6 bases). The V and J ends lost 3 bases and 7 bases respectively, with 14 bases between them. Germline CDR1 reads SGDLS; CDR2 reads YYNGEE. The CDR3 has 14 residues.